Included here is one T cell receptor beta chain sequence, with context. V was pared by 4 bases and J by 3 bases, with 16 bases between. From germline, CDR1 is MNHNS and CDR2 SASEGT. CDR3 length equals 16 residues. These data belong to a study of blood T cell repertoires in COVID-19. Looking at the study overall: Nucleic acid was either cDNA or gDNA, and it came from T cells, B-cell-depleted T cells, or PBMCs.

Under the authors' procedure: Quantification of nucleated cells was approximated via reference gene primer amplification. TCRdb's table, derived via immunoSEQ multiplex PCR, lists solely in-frame clones and lacks some. The V and J calls and clone size are taken from that table; D and trimming were inferred from the DNA. The repertoire holds 85,000 to 90,000 clones, with over 80% as singletons. The origin of this receptor is a woman of 80 years or more with active or convalescent COVID-19. The V and J genes are TRBV6-1 and TRBJ1-3; possible D gene TRBD1, 6 bases. The specimen sequenced was peripheral blood. The CDR3 protein is CASSGFGGLGGNTIYF. CDR3 nucleotides: TGTGCCAGCAGTGGATTTGGGGGCTTGGGTGGAAACACCATATATTTT.